This TCR beta chain is drawn from a study of OX40 agonist ivuxolimab in advanced cancers. Study results and caveats: Patients who responded partially at 0.1-3.0 mg/kg showed clonal expansion ranking among the lowest.

On this clone: Antigen: not known.

Measured with immunoSEQ multiplex PCR; TCRdb has only the in-frame clones, and not every one. The sample carries about 93,000 clones, about 90% recorded once. The CDR3 contains 13 residues. Germline CDR1 and CDR2: SGHAT and FQNNGV. The V end was cut by 5 bases, the J end by 4 bases, with 10 bases between. This chain joins TRBV11-2 and TRBJ2-3; D remains unclear. The sequence came from an adult with an advanced solid tumor such as melanoma, head and neck, liver or kidney cancer. The specimen was CD4+ or CD8+ T cells sorted from blood, collected in a trial of the OX40 agonist ivuxolimab. CDR3 DNA: TGTGCCAGCAGCAAGACGGCCGCAGATACGCAGTATTTT. It encodes CASSKTAADTQYF.